Sequencing of this T cell receptor (beta chain) was carried out in a study of immune cell composition in non-small cell lung cancer. Whole-study results and caveats: In adenocarcinoma, maximal tumour-associated clone frequency tracked TIL tumour reactivity.

DNA was extracted from unsorted cell suspensions stored frozen. Clones were sequenced by immunoSEQ multiplex PCR, and TCRdb holds only the in-frame ones, with some missing. Here the sample spans approximately 2,000 clones, 75% to 85% being singletons. Regarding this clone: Its cognate antigen is unknown.

The CDR3 is made up of 16 amino acids. Germline CDR1 MNHNY, CDR2 SVGAGI (reference sequence). V lost 6 bases and J lost 1; bases outside the gene matches: 10. The receptor was isolated from a human donor with non-small cell lung cancer. The chain uses TRBV6-6 and TRBJ1-1, with 8 bases matching TRBD1. The specimen was lung tumor tissue. CDR3 bases: TGTGCCAGCAGCCAGCCAGGGGGCAAAGGGAACACTGAAGCTTTCTTT. It translates to CASSQPGGKGNTEAFF.